These 9 T cell receptor beta chains originate from one sample sequenced in a study of human T cells and chemical hapten exposure (dated by TCRdb to the early 2020s). The method behind the library was RACE. Sequencing used a NextSeq 500. Clones were called with MiXCR by TCRdb after fastp trimmed the public reads at Q25, and only in-frame beta chains were retained. One record per CDR3 amino acid sequence lists the most common genes and DNA. Within this sample are fewer than 65,000 distinct CDR3 sequences, with around a tenth of them counted one time only. The ten largest clones represent 14% to 15% of the sample. According to the study, the label for this sample's time point signals: pre-sensitization, week 0. The treatment or condition tag for this specimen amounts to: therapeutic diphenylcyclopropenone sensitization with weekly scalp DPC. The specimen comprised whole blood, sampled in connection with sensitization to the hapten diphenylcyclopropenone (DPC). The receptors stem from a woman between 40 and 55 years old with alopecia areata. Some clones in this sample may be carry-over from other donors' samples.

The chain combines TRBV7-2 with TRBJ2-7, with unresolved D. Germline lookup yields CDR1 SGHTA and CDR2 FQGNSA. Trimming pared 1 base from V and 3 bases from J, leaving 13 bases between. The CDR3 runs to 15 residues. The CDR3 is CASSLEARDFYEQYF. CDR3 nucleotides: TGTGCCAGCAGCTTAGAGGCCAGAGACTTCTACGAGCAGTACTTC.

Turning to this clonotype: Since a much larger clone is just one base distant, this may be a read error. The chain links TRBV13 to TRBJ1-2; D remains unclear. Germline assignment: CDR1 PRHDT and CDR2 FYEKMQ (reference sequence). The CDR3 runs 16 residues. The CDR3 sequence: CASSPQQEQNLYGFTF. Here the CDR3 DNA reads TGTGCCAGCAGCCCACAGCAAGAGCAAAATTTGTATGGCTTCACCTTC.

The chain couples TRBV6-5 to TRBJ1-2; D may be TRBD1 (6 bases). The CDR3 sequence is 14 residues long. Looked up from germline, CDR1 is MNHEY and CDR2 is SVGAGI. Trimming took 1 base from V and 0 from J, leaving 6 bases between them. The chain's CDR3 is CASSYYRANYGYTF. Written as DNA, the CDR3 is TGTGCCAGCAGTTACTACAGGGCTAACTATGGCTACACCTTC.

V gene TRBV20-1 combines with J gene TRBJ1-1, with D perhaps matching TRBD1 (5 bases). V was shortened by 4 bases and J by 11 bases, with 11 bases between the two germline ends. This CDR3 comprises 10 residues. CDR1 DFQATT and CDR2 SNEGSKA come from the germline V gene (reference sequence). CDR3 residues: CSATTGAAFF. Here the CDR3 DNA reads TGCAGTGCTACCACAGGCGCCGCTTTCTTT.

The gene calls are TRBV4-3 and TRBJ2-5; possible D gene TRBD2, 5 bases. This CDR3 is 16 amino acids long. Germline V lookup: CDR1 LGHNA, CDR2 YSLEER. The V and J ends lost 4 bases and 5 bases respectively, with 20 bases between them. The CDR3 protein is CASSRDGPGSGETQYF. The DNA for the CDR3 is TGCGCCAGCAGCCGCGATGGCCCGGGGTCGGGGGAGACCCAGTACTTC.

This clonotype was picked up many times. V gene TRBV5-1 combines with J gene TRBJ2-3; TRBD2 aligns across 12 bases. V gave up 4 bases and J gave up 2 bases; unmatched junction bases: 14. Germline-derived CDR1 and CDR2 are SGHRS and YFSETQ. The CDR3 covers 19 residues. For the CDR3, the DNA is TGCGCCAGCAGCCACCCGAGACTAGCGGGGGCCTTTCCCACAGATACGCAGTATTTT. Encoded protein: CASSHPRLAGAFPTDTQYF.

This clonotype was detected ten times or more. The gene calls are TRBV18 and TRBJ2-3; 9 bases align to TRBD2. The CDR3 spans 16 residues. After removal of 3 bases from V and 0 bases from J, the junction contained 4 bases not matched to a gene. Germline V CDR1 and CDR2: KGHSH, LQKENI. CDR3 nucleotides: TGTGCCAGCTCACCTACGGGACTAGCCAGCACAGATACGCAGTATTTT. As protein: CASSPTGLASTDTQYF.

This clonotype was counted between two and nine times. The V call is TRBV5-1, the J call TRBJ2-5; TRBD1 matches at 11 bases. The CDR3 runs to 15 residues. The germline CDR1 and CDR2 sequences are SGHRS and YFSETQ. V was pared by 4 bases and J by 6 bases, with 8 bases of the junction left unmatched. As DNA, the CDR3 is TGCGCCAGCAGCATGGGGACAGGGGGTTCGAAGACCCAGTACTTC. This sequence encodes CASSMGTGGSKTQYF.

This clonotype was observed at least ten times. The rearrangement joins TRBV7-8 to TRBJ2-2, with 7 bases that match TRBD1. The trim removed 1 base at V and 0 bases at J, leaving 5 bases unmatched. Germline assignment: CDR1 SGHVS and CDR2 FQNEAQ. This CDR3 is 17 amino acids long. The CDR3 DNA sequence: TGTGCCAGCAGCTTAGGGGACAGACGATCGAACACCGGGGAGCTGTTTTTT. This gives the protein CASSLGDRRSNTGELFF.